The 10 T cell receptor beta chains below all came from one sample that was sequenced in a study of blood T cell repertoires in COVID-19. Repertoires were generated with immunoSEQ multiplex PCR, while TCRdb's copy carries only in-frame clones and drops some. This table holds under 250,000 clones, 70% to 90% found once. Input material: PBMCs or T cells enriched from blood (not recorded which). The source of these receptors is a man aged 40-55 years who had recovered from COVID-19.

V and J are TRBV7-8 and TRBJ1-1; 9 nucleotides line up with TRBD1. In germline, CDR1 is SGHVS, CDR2 FQNEAQ. The trim removed 1 base at V and 1 base at J, leaving 10 bases unmatched. CDR3 size: 18 residues. The CDR3 loop is CASSLVSGTGIGNTEAFF. CDR3 DNA sequence: TGTGCCAGCAGCTTAGTGTCCGGGACAGGGATTGGGAACACTGAAGCTTTCTTT.

The chain recombines TRBV9 with TRBJ1-1, with 7 positions matching TRBD1. Germline lookup yields CDR1 SGDLS and CDR2 YYNGEE. The CDR3 totals 15 residues. V was pared by 2 bases and J by 2 bases, with 6 bases of the junction left unmatched. The CDR3 is CASSVTGDPNTEAFF. The CDR3, as DNA: TGTGCCAGCAGCGTTACAGGGGACCCTAACACTGAAGCTTTCTTT.

The rearrangement uses TRBV7-9 and TRBJ1-6, with D perhaps matching TRBD1 (6 bases). V lost 1 base to trimming and J lost 8 bases, with 21 bases between them. The CDR3 extends over 18 amino acids. Per germline, CDR1 SEHNR and CDR2 FQNEAQ (reference sequence). The DNA for the CDR3 is TGTGCCAGCAGCTTAGACGGTCGGAACAGGGTAGGGGATTCACCCCTCCACTTT. It translates to CASSLDGRNRVGDSPLHF.

In DNA form, the CDR3 reads TGTGCCATCAGCAACGGACTTAGCGGGGGGGAAGAGACCCAGTACTTC. Its translation is CAISNGLSGGEETQYF. The chain couples TRBV10-3 to TRBJ2-5; TRBD2 matches 11 bases. CDR1 and CDR2 (germline): ENHRY, SYGVKD. This CDR3 is built from 16 residues. Trimming took 6 bases from V and 3 from J; bases not matched to a gene: 9.

In this sample, this clone turned up a few times. The V and J genes are TRBV12-3 or TRBV12-4 and TRBJ1-1, with TRBD1 identical over 8 bases. The CDR3 is made up of 13 amino acids. V lost 4 bases to trimming and J lost 6 bases; unmatched junction nucleotides: 4. CDR3 in DNA: TGTGCCAGCAGTTGGACAGGGATGGCTGAAGCTTTCTTT. Its protein is CASSWTGMAEAFF.

The chain combines TRBV4-1 with TRBJ1-4; TRBD1 might be the D (6 bases). From germline, CDR1 is MGHRA and CDR2 YSYEKL. CDR3 length: 17 residues. V was trimmed by 6 bases and J by 6 bases, leaving 23 bases between them. The chain's CDR3 is CASSPYSEGVWDEKLFF. As DNA, the CDR3 is TGCGCCAGCAGTCCATACAGTGAGGGGGTATGGGATGAAAAACTGTTTTTT.

The V call is TRBV20-1, the J call TRBJ1-1; D is undetermined. The CDR3 is 11 residues long. Trimming stripped 6 bases from V and 3 bases from J, with 8 bases between. Germline V lookup: CDR1 DFQATT, CDR2 SNEGSKA (reference sequence). CDR3 amino acids: CSARLDTEAFF. DNA of the CDR3: TGCAGTGCGAGGCTGGACACTGAAGCTTTCTTT.

The CDR3 DNA reads TGTGCCAGCAGTCCCTTCAGGGGGAGCTCCTACAATGAGCAGTTCTTC. Translating it yields CASSPFRGSSYNEQFF. The gene calls are TRBV27 and TRBJ2-1; 7 bases are a match to TRBD1. V shed 5 bases and J 0 bases; nucleotides not matched to a gene: 7. The CDR3 extends over 16 amino acids. Per germline, CDR1 MNHEY and CDR2 SMNVEV (reference sequence).

This clone was seen a handful of times. The gene calls are TRBV5-4 and TRBJ2-2; 9 bases are shared with TRBD1. The trim removed 7 bases at V and 2 bases at J, leaving 9 bases unmatched. The CDR3 covers 16 residues. From germline, CDR1 is SGHNT and CDR2 YYREEE (reference sequence). The CDR3 DNA sequence: TGTGCCAGCGTTGCGACAGGGGGGCGAAACACCGGGGAGCTGTTTTTT. Translated, it gives CASVATGGRNTGELFF. Supplemented by reference TRBV5-4 and TRBJ2-2, the full variable domain reads ETGVTQSPTHLIKTRGQQVTLRCSSQSGHNTVSWYQQALGQGPQFIFQYYREEENGRGNFPPRFSGLQFPNYSSELNVNALELDDSALYLCASVATGGRNTGELFFGEGSRLTVL.

This chain joins TRBV7-8 and TRBJ1-1; D uncertain. The CDR3 spans 15 residues. Trimming removed 1 base at V and 1 base at J, with 10 bases between. Germline CDR1 reads SGHVS; CDR2 reads FQNEAQ. The DNA for the CDR3 is TGTGCCAGCAGCTTAGAGTGGCGGGCGAACACTGAAGCTTTCTTT. This sequence encodes CASSLEWRANTEAFF.